The 24 T cell receptor beta chains below all came from one sample that was sequenced in a study of CD8+ T cells in alopecia areata. Following extraction, RNA underwent reverse transcription to cDNA, which served as the sequencing template. Some clones are missing from TCRdb's copy, which holds only in-frame ones; the method was immunoSEQ multiplex PCR. Sampling found approximately 110,000 clones, none seen once. Sequenced: lesional skin. Every receptor here comes from a C3H/HeJ mouse with alopecia areata. This strain has MHC haplotype H2-k.

Notes on this clone: Mouse names are used for the genes. Sequencing ends 4 residues short of the CDR3 end; the germline J gene provides the rest. The V and J genes are TRBV13-2 and TRBJ2-3, with D possibly matching TRBD1 (5 bases). CDR3 length equals 15 residues. The germline CDR1 and CDR2 sequences are NNHNN and SYGAGS (reference sequence). Trimming cost V 2 bases and J 0 bases, with 10 bases left between them. CDR3 sequence reads: CASGDRTNSAETLYF. The CDR3 bases that were read are TGTGCCAGCGGTGACAGGACAAATAGTGCAGAA.

This clone was seen a few times. Gene names are the mouse ones. CDR3: CASGDAQLGPLYEQYF. The CDR3 DNA, read in part, is TGTGCCAGCGGTGATGCACAGCTGGGGCCTCTATAT. The V call is TRBV13-2, the J call TRBJ2-7; tentatively, D is TRBD2 (6 bases). The read stops 4 residues short of the end of the CDR3; the missing end is completed from the germline J gene. The CDR3 totals 16 residues. Germline CDR1 NNHNN, CDR2 SYGAGS (reference sequence).

This clone has only a few counts. The gene names here belong to mouse. The read ends 4 residues before the CDR3 terminus; that terminus is restored from the germline J gene. V usage is TRBV19 and J usage is TRBJ2-1; D is undetermined. V gave up 5 bases and J gave up 0 bases, with 9 bases separating them. In germline, CDR1 is FNHDT, CDR2 SITEND (reference sequence). The CDR3 is 14 amino acids. CDR3 DNA (partial): TGTGCCAGCAGCCTCGACAATAACTATGCT. Translating it yields CASSLDNNYA. The whole CDR3 sequence is CASSLDNNYAEQFF.

A few counts support this clone. The listed genes are named as in mouse. The read is 4 residues too short to cover the CDR3 end, so that end is filled in from the germline J gene. V usage is TRBV1 and J usage is TRBJ1-1, with D perhaps TRBD1 (5 bases). The CDR3 contains 14 residues. Germline CDR1 NSQYPW, CDR2 LRSPGD (reference sequence). V was shortened by 1 base and J by 3 bases, with 9 bases between the two germline ends. CDR3 sequence: CTCSAVSRDTEVFF. The sequenced CDR3 bases are TGCACCTGCAGTGCAGTCTCCAGGGACACA.

About this clone: Here the gene names and germline are mouse. The CDR3 extends 4 residues past the end of the read, so its final part is completed from the germline J gene. The chain combines TRBV1 with TRBJ2-3, with D perhaps matching TRBD1 (7 bases). Germline V gives CDR1 NSQYPW, CDR2 LRSPGD (reference sequence). The CDR3 contains 17 residues. Deletions cut 1 base from V and 0 bases from J, with 14 bases between. This CDR3 reads CTCSAVIRGRSAETLYF. CDR3 DNA, as far as it was read: TGCACCTGCAGTGCAGTGATTAGGGGGCGGAGTGCAGAA.

Note on this clone: The gene names given are mouse names. Coverage ceases 4 residues before the CDR3 finishes, and the germline J gene fills in the end. This chain uses TRBV13-3 with TRBJ2-1, with a weak D call TRBD1 (6 bases). This CDR3 spans 14 amino acids. From germline, CDR1 is NNHDY and CDR2 SYVADS. V shed 3 bases and J shed 5 bases, with 12 bases lying between them. The CDR3 loop reads CASSGRDKNAEQFF. CDR3 bases read: TGTGCCAGCAGTGGCCGGGACAAAAATGCT.

This clone has at least ten counts. Genes and germline come from the mouse. The CDR3 goes on 4 residues after the read ends, and that part is filled in from the germline J gene. The chain combines TRBV13-3 with TRBJ1-4; 9 positions agree with TRBD1. CDR3 length: 14 residues. Per germline, CDR1 NNHDY and CDR2 SYVADS. This chain's CDR3 is CASSGDREGERLFF. The part of the CDR3 DNA that was read is TGTGCCAGCAGTGGGGACAGGGAGGGCGAA.

Concerning this clone: Genes here carry mouse names. The CDR3 DNA, read in part, is TGTGCCAGCAGTATGGCCGGGACTGGGGGGCCAAACACCGGG. Translation gives CASSMAGTGGPNTG. The CDR3 as a whole reads CASSMAGTGGPNTGQLYF. The gene calls are TRBV19 and TRBJ2-2, with TRBD2 identical over 12 bases. From the germline J gene comes the end of the CDR3, since the read stops 4 residues before it. With 2 bases clipped from V and 0 bases from J, the junction kept 5 bases outside the gene matches. The CDR3 extends over 18 amino acids. Germline V gene lookup returns CDR1 FNHDT and CDR2 SITEND (reference sequence).

Remarks on this clone: The listed genes are named as in mouse. The DNA ends 4 residues before the CDR3 does, and the rest of the CDR3 is filled in from the germline J gene. The chain has TRBV13-3 and TRBJ1-4; D uncertain. The CDR3 totals 12 residues. Germline CDR1 reads NNHDY; CDR2 reads SYVADS. Trimming cost V 7 bases and J 3 bases, with 7 bases left between them. The CDR3 sequence is CASEGPNERLFF. The part of the CDR3 DNA that was read is TGTGCCAGCGAGGGTCCCAACGAA.

This clone was seen more than once but under ten times. Gene names and germline match the mouse. The CDR3 end lies 4 residues beyond the end of the read and is filled in from the germline J gene. The V gene is TRBV1, the J gene TRBJ2-3; maybe TRBD1 (5 bases). CDR3 size: 14 residues. Germline loops: CDR1 NSQYPW, CDR2 LRSPGD (reference sequence). The V gene lost 4 bases and the J gene lost 2 bases, with 10 bases spanning the gap. CDR3 region: CTCSERQYAETLYF. The sequenced part of the CDR3 DNA is TGCACCTGCAGTGAACGACAGTATGCAGAA.

A note on this clone: The gene names given are mouse names. The CDR3 end is not reached by the read, which stops 4 residues before it; the germline J gene fills it in. The V and J genes are TRBV1 and TRBJ2-4; D remains unclear. The germline V gene has CDR1 NSQYPW and CDR2 LRSPGD (reference sequence). The CDR3 runs 13 residues. Trimming cost V 3 bases and J 3 bases, with 7 bases left between them. CDR3 DNA, as far as it was read: TGCACCTGCAGTGCGCAGAAACAAAAC. Translating gives CTCSAQKQN. The CDR3, in full, reads CTCSAQKQNTLYF.

This clone was recorded a few times. The genes and germline here are from mouse. The read halts 4 residues ahead of the CDR3 end, with the missing end drawn from the germline J gene. J is TRBJ2-1 and V is TRBV12-2, with TRBD2 matching over 10 bases. The germline V gene has CDR1 SGHLS and CDR2 HYDKME. The CDR3 contains 16 residues. The V segment lost 0 bases and the J segment 6 bases; nucleotides outside the gene matches: 7. CDR3 region: CASSLEAGGAGAEQFF. Partial CDR3 DNA: TGTGCCAGCTCTCTCGAAGCTGGGGGGGCGGGTGCT.

On this clone: These gene names are mouse names. The read ends 4 residues early relative to the CDR3; the germline J gene fills the gap. This rearrangement joins TRBV13-1 to TRBJ1-2, with D maybe TRBD1 (6 bases). In germline, CDR1 is NSHNY, CDR2 SYGAGN. Deletions cut 2 bases from V and 0 bases from J, with 11 bases between. The CDR3 spans 15 residues. The CDR3 spells CASSEGTNANSDYTF. The covered CDR3 bases are TGTGCCAGCAGTGAAGGGACAAATGCAAACTCC.

In its sample, this clone was seen a few times. Mouse gene names apply. The DNA ends 4 residues before the CDR3 does, and the rest of the CDR3 is filled in from the germline J gene. The J gene is TRBJ2-5, the V gene TRBV13-3; 9 bases are shared with TRBD2. The CDR3 consists of 15 residues. Germline V gives CDR1 NNHDY, CDR2 SYVADS. The CDR3 loop reads CASSDARTGDDTQYF. The CDR3 DNA, read in part, is TGTGCCAGCAGTGATGCACGGACTGGGGATGAC.

In this sample, this clone turned up a few times. Germline and genes: mouse. The read halts 4 residues ahead of the CDR3 end, with the missing end drawn from the germline J gene. The chain joins TRBV16 to TRBJ2-5, with unresolved D. Trimming stripped 3 bases from V and 3 bases from J, with 4 bases between. The V gene's germline CDR1 is SGHSA and CDR2 FRNQAP. CDR3 size: 12 residues. CDR3 DNA (partial): TGTGCAAGCAGCTTTGGGCAAGAC. Protein: CASSFGQD. The whole CDR3 is CASSFGQDTQYF.

In its sample, this clone was seen a few times. Gene names denote mouse genes. The covered CDR3 bases are TGTGCTAGCAGTAGAGGTGGGGGGGGCGCAGAA. Its translation: CASSRGGGGAE. The entire CDR3 is CASSRGGGGAETLYF. This chain connects TRBV17 to TRBJ2-3; 8 bases agree with TRBD2. The read stops 4 residues short of the end of the CDR3; the missing end is completed from the germline J gene. The ends lost 1 base at V and 3 bases at J; junction bases unmatched: 3. The CDR3 length is 15 residues. Per germline, CDR1 MNHDT and CDR2 YYDKIL.

On this clone itself: Gene names and germline refer to mouse. The CDR3 end falls 4 residues outside the read, so it is completed with the germline J gene. The V and J genes are TRBV14 and TRBJ2-5; D ambiguous. Germline CDR1 reads SGHDT; CDR2 reads FRDEAV. The germline V and J ends were trimmed by 3 bases and 0 bases, with 5 bases remaining between them. The CDR3 has 13 amino acids. CDR3 bases read: TGTGCCAGCAGTTACATTAACCAAGAC. Protein sequence: CASSYINQD. The full CDR3 reads CASSYINQDTQYF. The full variable domain, its missing parts supplied by reference TRBV14 and TRBJ2-5, is EAGVTQSPRYAVLQEGQAVSFWCDPISGHDTLYWYQQPRDQGPQLLVYFRDEAVIDNSQLPSDRFSAVRPKGTNSTLKIQSAKQGDTATYLCASSYINQDTQYFGPGTRLLVL.

This clone has only a few counts. Gene names and germline refer to mouse. The read terminates 4 residues ahead of where the CDR3 ends, so the germline J gene completes it. J is TRBJ2-7 and V is TRBV1; 7 bases line up with TRBD2. The CDR3 totals 14 residues. The germline CDR1 and CDR2 sequences are NSQYPW and LRSPGD (reference sequence). This CDR3 is CTCSADGGLYEQYF. The DNA read from the CDR3 is TGCACCTGCAGTGCAGATGGGGGACTGTAT.

There are a few counts of this clone. Germline and genes: mouse. The observed sequence ends 4 residues before the CDR3 terminus, with the missing tail filled in from the germline J gene. V is TRBV1 and J is TRBJ2-1, with 7 bases aligning to TRBD2. The germline V gene encodes CDR1 NSQYPW and CDR2 LRSPGD (reference sequence). J was trimmed by 1 base and V by 0 bases; bases with no gene match: 3. This CDR3 is 16 amino acids long. The CDR3 sequence: CTCSAEDWENYAEQFF. The covered CDR3 bases are TGCACCTGCAGTGCAGAAGACTGGGAAAACTATGCT.

This clone was detected only a few times. Mouse gene names and germline throughout. The read halts 4 residues ahead of the CDR3 end, with the missing end drawn from the germline J gene. The chain is built from TRBV19 and TRBJ2-1; 12 nucleotides agree with TRBD2. CDR1 is FNHDT, CDR2 SITEND, per germline (reference sequence). The CDR3 spans 15 residues. With V trimmed by 4 bases and J by 5 bases, 4 bases remained unmatched. The CDR3 reads CASSPRDWGDAEQFF. The CDR3 bases that were read are TGTGCCAGCAGTCCTCGGGACTGGGGGGATGCT.

A word on this clone: The protein given in TCRdb and the translation of the DNA differ at residue 12, and the sequence presented here derives from the DNA. Each gene name is a mouse one. The read finishes 3 residues shy of the CDR3 end, and the germline J gene is used to complete it. The chain joins TRBV1 to TRBJ1-3; D perhaps matches TRBD1 (6 bases). The V and J ends lost 3 bases and 5 bases respectively, with 14 bases between them. The germline gives CDR1 NSQYPW, CDR2 LRSPGD (reference sequence). This CDR3 comprises 15 residues. CDR3 sequence reads: CTCSAKQGGRNTLYF. The covered CDR3 bases are TGCACCTGCAGTGCCAAACAGGGAGGAAGAAATACG.

This clone has ten or more counts. Gene and germline names: mouse. The read halts 4 residues ahead of the CDR3 end, with the missing end drawn from the germline J gene. The chain carries TRBV13-1 and TRBJ2-1; 12 bases are a match to TRBD2. The junction had 4 bases not matched to a gene; V was cut back by 3 bases and J by 3 bases. Germline assignment: CDR1 NSHNY and CDR2 SYGAGN. The CDR3 is made up of 16 amino acids. The part of the CDR3 DNA that was read is TGTGCCAGCAGTGCCCGGGACTGGGGGGCCTATGCT. This gives the protein CASSARDWGAYA. The full CDR3 reads CASSARDWGAYAEQFF.

About this clone: Gene names and germline match the mouse. Sequencing ends 4 residues short of the CDR3 end; the germline J gene provides the rest. The rearrangement links TRBV13-2 to TRBJ2-1; 10 nucleotides align to TRBD1. CDR1 and CDR2 (germline): NNHNN, SYGAGS (reference sequence). There are 16 residues in the CDR3. With 1 base clipped from V and 2 bases from J, the junction kept 3 bases outside the gene matches. CDR3 loop: CASGDLGTGDYAEQFF. CDR3 bases read: TGTGCCAGCGGTGATCTCGGGACAGGGGACTATGCT.

This clone occurred a few times. Mouse gene names apply. The read is 4 residues too short to cover the CDR3 end, so that end is filled in from the germline J gene. The chain is built from TRBV13-2 and TRBJ1-2, with D perhaps TRBD1 (5 bases). Germline V lookup: CDR1 NNHNN, CDR2 SYGAGS (reference sequence). This CDR3 has 14 amino acids. V lost 0 bases and J lost 2, with 8 bases in between. Incomplete CDR3 DNA: TGTGCCAGCGGTGATGAGGAGGGGAACTCC. Amino acids: CASGDEEGNS. The whole CDR3 protein reads CASGDEEGNSDYTF.